These T cell receptor beta chains were read from a single sample in a study of radiotherapy plus CTLA-4 blockade in lung cancer. The table came from immunoSEQ multiplex PCR; TCRdb's copy has only in-frame clones and leaves some out. The data show around 70,000 clones, approximately 83% seen once. The source material was peripheral blood, sampled from a patient treated with radiotherapy plus ipilimumab. The receptors were sampled from a human donor with non-small cell lung cancer who had a partial response to radiotherapy plus ipilimumab. The CDR3 runs from the conserved cysteine through the conserved F or W. Fields, in order: D gene, J gene, V gene, clone size, CDR3 protein, CDR3 DNA. The D gene is left open where the match is weak. Only part of the rows carry a size: once, few, many, or a class if the clone is expanded.

D: TRBD1; J: TRBJ1-2; V: TRBV4-1; size: .; CDR3: CASSQDLEGQNNYGYTF; DNA: TGCGCCAGCAGCCAAGATTTGGAGGGACAGAATAACTATGGCTACACCTTC
D: TRBD1; J: TRBJ1-6; V: TRBV6-6; size: .; CDR3: CATWDRSYNSPLHF; DNA: TGTGCCACCTGGGACAGAAGTTATAATTCACCCCTCCACTTT
D: TRBD1; J: TRBJ1-5; V: TRBV9; size: .; CDR3: CASSVGDSYYQPQHF; DNA: TGTGCCAGCAGCGTAGGGGACAGTTATTATCAGCCCCAGCATTTT
D: TRBD2; J: TRBJ2-7; V: TRBV5-1; size: .; CDR3: CASSSGTSGRASYEQYF; DNA: TGCGCCAGCAGCTCCGGGACTAGCGGGAGAGCCTCCTACGAGCAGTACTTC
D: TRBD1; J: TRBJ1-2; V: TRBV28; size: once; CDR3: CASSLKAGGYYYGYTF; DNA: TGTGCCAGCAGTTTAAAGGCAGGGGGCTATTACTATGGCTACACCTTC
D: TRBD1; J: TRBJ1-1; V: TRBV28; size: .; CDR3: CASRKTGTVNTEAFF; DNA: TGTGCCAGCAGAAAAACCGGGACAGTAAACACTGAAGCTTTCTTT
D: .; J: TRBJ1-4; V: TRBV29-1; size: .; CDR3: CSVEEGQGTNEKLFF; DNA: TGCAGCGTTGAAGAGGGTCAGGGGACTAATGAAAAACTGTTTTTT
D: TRBD1; J: TRBJ1-5; V: TRBV6-1; size: .; CDR3: CASSDPGGTQHF; DNA: TGTGCCAGCAGTGATCCAGGGGGGACCCAGCATTTT
D: TRBD1; J: TRBJ2-1; V: TRBV5-1; size: few; CDR3: CASSPIMGQGDNEQFF; DNA: TGCGCCAGCAGCCCAATCATGGGACAGGGGGACAATGAGCAGTTCTTC
D: .; J: TRBJ1-5; V: TRBV2; size: .; CDR3: CASSVDSTNQPQHF; DNA: TGTGCCAGCAGTGTTGACAGCACTAATCAGCCCCAGCATTTT
D: .; J: TRBJ2-7; V: TRBV28; size: once; CDR3: CASLSGTQPSYEQYF; DNA: TGTGCCAGTCTGTCCGGGACACAACCCTCCTACGAGCAGTACTTC
D: TRBD2; J: TRBJ2-5; V: TRBV4-2; size: .; CDR3: CASSQEGGAGEETQYF; DNA: TGTGCCAGCAGCCAAGAAGGGGGAGCGGGAGAAGAGACCCAGTACTTC
D: .; J: TRBJ1-1; V: TRBV10-3; size: .; CDR3: CAISETGPRKAFF; DNA: TGTGCCATCAGTGAGACAGGGCCCCGCAAAGCTTTCTTT
D: TRBD1; J: TRBJ2-2; V: TRBV19; size: .; CDR3: CASSWGQDTGELFF; DNA: TGTGCCAGTAGTTGGGGACAGGACACCGGGGAGCTGTTTTTT
D: TRBD1; J: TRBJ2-7; V: TRBV2; size: once; CDR3: CASSLTGDYEQYF; DNA: TGTGCCAGCAGTCTTACAGGGGACTACGAGCAGTACTTC
D: .; J: TRBJ1-2; V: TRBV5-4; size: .; CDR3: CASSRDRIYGYTF; DNA: TGTGCCAGCAGCCGTGACAGGATCTATGGCTACACCTTC
D: .; J: TRBJ2-3; V: TRBV2; size: .; CDR3: CASRNFNVLGDLSTDTQYF; DNA: TGTGCCAGCAGAAACTTTAACGTGCTGGGAGACCTTAGCACAGATACGCAGTATTTT
D: .; J: TRBJ2-6; V: TRBV28; size: few; CDR3: CASGARLRGANVLTF; DNA: TGTGCCAGCGGGGCGCGGCTTAGGGGGGCCAACGTCCTGACTTTC
D: TRBD2; J: TRBJ2-3; V: TRBV7-8; size: .; CDR3: CASSVGTSGRAYTQYF; DNA: TGTGCCAGCAGCGTGGGGACTAGCGGGAGGGCCTATACGCAGTATTTT
D: .; J: TRBJ2-3; V: TRBV21-1; size: .; CDR3: CASSTPPVSPTQYF; DNA: TGTGCCAGCAGCACCCCTCCGGTAAGCCCTACGCAGTATTTT
D: .; J: TRBJ1-4; V: TRBV13; size: .; CDR3: CASSLEQSNEKLFF; DNA: TGTGCCAGCAGCTTAGAACAGTCTAATGAAAAACTGTTTTTT
D: TRBD2; J: TRBJ2-2; V: TRBV7-2; size: .; CDR3: CASSWRASGYANTGELFF; DNA: TGTGCCAGCAGCTGGAGGGCTAGCGGCTACGCGAACACCGGGGAGCTGTTTTTT
D: TRBD1; J: TRBJ1-5; V: TRBV19; size: .; CDR3: CASSRGQGLNQPQHF; DNA: TGTGCCAGTAGTAGGGGACAGGGCCTCAATCAGCCCCAGCATTTT
D: TRBD1; J: TRBJ2-7; V: TRBV19; size: .; CDR3: CASSSSGTVYEQYF; DNA: TGTGCCAGTAGTTCTTCCGGGACAGTCTACGAGCAGTACTTC
D: .; J: TRBJ1-2; V: TRBV19; size: .; CDR3: CARRVYGYTF; DNA: TGTGCCAGGAGGGTCTATGGCTACACCTTC
D: TRBD1; J: TRBJ2-5; V: TRBV5-4; size: .; CDR3: CASKRTGEEETQYF; DNA: TGTGCCAGCAAACGGACAGGGGAGGAAGAGACCCAGTACTTC
D: .; J: TRBJ2-5; V: TRBV2; size: .; CDR3: CASSSRRDLAIETQYF; DNA: TGTGCCAGCTCTTCCCGCCGGGACCTAGCGATTGAGACCCAGTACTTC
D: TRBD1; J: TRBJ2-3; V: TRBV19; size: .; CDR3: CASSPMTGDPDTQYF; DNA: TGTGCCAGTAGTCCCATGACAGGGGATCCAGATACGCAGTATTTT
D: TRBD1; J: TRBJ1-1; V: TRBV30; size: .; CDR3: CAWITGQGRKKAFF; DNA: TGTGCCTGGATCACCGGACAGGGGAGAAAGAAGGCTTTCTTT
D: .; J: TRBJ2-7; V: TRBV30; size: .; CDR3: CAWAYPNGYEQYF; DNA: TGTGCCTGGGCCTACCCAAACGGGTACGAGCAGTACTTC
D: .; J: TRBJ1-1; V: TRBV30; size: few; CDR3: CAGRRGNTEAFF; DNA: TGTGCCGGACGGCGGGGGAACACTGAAGCTTTCTTT
D: TRBD1; J: TRBJ2-5; V: TRBV6-5; size: .; CDR3: CASTDLGTVKETQYF; DNA: TGTGCCAGCACCGACCTAGGGACAGTAAAAGAGACCCAGTACTTC
D: .; J: TRBJ2-5; V: TRBV30; size: .; CDR3: CAWSVAGRETQYF; DNA: TGTGCCTGGAGTGTAGCAGGAAGGGAGACCCAGTACTTC
D: .; J: TRBJ1-2; V: TRBV9; size: .; CDR3: CASSALPGNYGYTF; DNA: TGTGCCAGCAGCGCTCTTCCAGGGAACTATGGCTACACCTTC
D: .; J: TRBJ2-3; V: TRBV7-3; size: .; CDR3: CASSYPGETQYF; DNA: TGTGCCAGCAGCTACCCCGGGGAAACGCAGTATTTT
D: .; J: TRBJ2-2; V: TRBV5-6; size: .; CDR3: CASSLLGDPNTGELFF; DNA: TGTGCCAGCAGCTTGTTAGGGGATCCCAACACCGGGGAGCTGTTTTTT
D: .; J: TRBJ2-1; V: TRBV9; size: .; CDR3: CASSVGRDFEQFF; DNA: TGTGCCAGCAGCGTAGGCCGGGACTTTGAGCAGTTCTTC
D: TRBD2; J: TRBJ2-3; V: TRBV11-3; size: few; CDR3: CASSFGLATDTQYF; DNA: TGTGCCAGCAGTTTCGGACTAGCGACAGATACGCAGTATTTT
D: TRBD2; J: TRBJ2-1; V: TRBV10-1; size: .; CDR3: CASNSGRAGEQFF; DNA: TGCGCCAGTAATAGCGGGAGGGCCGGGGAGCAGTTCTTC
D: TRBD1; J: TRBJ2-5; V: TRBV5-6; size: .; CDR3: CASSSGTANRETQYF; DNA: TGTGCCAGCAGCTCCGGGACAGCTAACCGGGAGACCCAGTACTTC
D: TRBD1; J: TRBJ2-2; V: TRBV6-6; size: .; CDR3: CASNKGQGNTGELFF; DNA: TGTGCCAGCAATAAAGGACAGGGTAACACCGGGGAGCTGTTTTTT
D: TRBD2; J: TRBJ2-1; V: TRBV5-1; size: .; CDR3: CASSFTGGSYNEQFF; DNA: TGCGCCAGCAGCTTTACCGGGGGGTCTTACAATGAGCAGTTCTTC
D: TRBD1; J: TRBJ1-1; V: TRBV6-5; size: .; CDR3: CASSYPGQGATEAFF; DNA: TGTGCCAGCAGTTACCCGGGACAGGGGGCCACTGAAGCTTTCTTT
D: .; J: TRBJ2-2; V: TRBV5-5; size: .; CDR3: CASNLLSGELFF; DNA: TGTGCCAGCAACCTACTTTCCGGGGAGCTGTTTTTT